This T cell receptor (beta chain) was recovered during a study of blood T cell repertoires in COVID-19. Study-wide background: Italy, Spain and the United States were the sources of the convalescent and acute COVID-19 samples.

This clone is a singleton in its sample. V was trimmed by 7 bases and J by 2 bases, leaving 12 bases between them. This CDR3 spans 13 amino acids. Germline loops: CDR1 SGHAT, CDR2 FQDESV (reference sequence). Methods used by the authors: Reference gene primer amplification in the assay estimated nucleated cell counts. Profiled with immunoSEQ multiplex PCR; TCRdb holds only in-frame clones, not every one. V, J and clone size reflect that table, while D and trimming were determined from the DNA. The sample records about 34,000 clones, over 70% being singletons. The receptor was isolated from a man older than 75 with acute or convalescent COVID-19. Sequenced input: peripheral blood. The V call is TRBV11-1, the J call TRBJ2-7; tentatively, D is TRBD1 (5 bases). CDR3 sequence (DNA): TGTGCCAGCACCTCGACAGAACCCTACGAGCAGTACTTC. This codes for CASTSTEPYEQYF.